These T cell receptor beta chains were read from a single sample in a study of glioma-infiltrating T cells. TCRdb re-called the multiplex PCR reads through MiXCR, storing one row per CDR3 protein. The table lists a few hundred thousand distinct CDR3 sequences, 41% of them singletons, with 12% in the top ten. Sequencing was performed on glioma tissue, nonneoplastic brain tissue, or PBMCs (not recorded which). The receptors come from a human donor with low-grade glioma or glioblastoma, undergoing nonglioma brain surgery, or in good health (not recorded which). The CDR3 runs from the conserved cysteine through the conserved F or W. Fields, in order: V gene, clone size, D gene, J gene, CDR3 protein, CDR3 DNA. The D gene is left open where the match is weak. The size entry is marked missing in some rows and otherwise reads once, few, many or a size class.

V gene: TRBV7-9
clone size: NA
D gene: TRBD1
J gene: TRBJ2-7
CDR3 protein: CASSLDRGPLYEQYF
CDR3 DNA: TGTGCCAGCAGCTTAGACAGGGGGCCCTTATACGAGCAGTACTTC

V gene: TRBV25-1
clone size: few
D gene: NA
J gene: TRBJ2-7
CDR3 protein: CASSDTGNNEQYF
CDR3 DNA: TGTGCCAGCAGTGACACAGGGAACAACGAGCAGTACTTC

V gene: TRBV6-1
clone size: NA
D gene: NA
J gene: TRBJ2-1
CDR3 protein: CASSAGSQYNEQFF
CDR3 DNA: TGTGCCAGCAGTGCCGGGAGTCAGTACAATGAGCAGTTCTTC

V gene: TRBV27
clone size: many
D gene: NA
J gene: TRBJ2-1
CDR3 protein: CATTTYNEQFF
CDR3 DNA: TGTGCCACCACGACCTACAATGAGCAGTTCTTC

V gene: TRBV29-1
clone size: NA
D gene: NA
J gene: TRBJ2-5
CDR3 protein: CSVPRGPAGETQYF
CDR3 DNA: TGCAGCGTTCCCCGGGGCCCGGCCGGAGAGACCCAGTACTTC

V gene: TRBV6-6
clone size: NA
D gene: NA
J gene: TRBJ2-7
CDR3 protein: CASSYLEGPYGQYF
CDR3 DNA: TGTGCCAGCAGTTACCTAGAGGGCCCCTACGGGCAGTACTTC

V gene: TRBV7-2
clone size: NA
D gene: NA
J gene: TRBJ2-3
CDR3 protein: CASSLARGVDTQYF
CDR3 DNA: TGTGCCAGCAGCTTAGCACGGGGAGTAGATACGCAGTATTTT

V gene: TRBV6-4
clone size: many
D gene: TRBD2
J gene: TRBJ2-3
CDR3 protein: CASSDYAGETDTQYF
CDR3 DNA: TGTGCCAGCAGTGACTATGCGGGAGAGACAGATACGCAGTATTTT

V gene: TRBV28
clone size: NA
D gene: NA
J gene: TRBJ1-6
CDR3 protein: CASSPYDRLNSPLHF
CDR3 DNA: TGTGCCAGCAGTCCTTACGACAGGTTGAATTCACCCCTCCACTTT

V gene: TRBV28
clone size: NA
D gene: NA
J gene: TRBJ2-7
CDR3 protein: CASSLLGKEKYF
CDR3 DNA: TGTGCCAGCAGTTTATTGGGGAAGGAGAAGTACTTC